Listed here are 15 T cell receptor beta chains from one sample, sequenced in a study of identical twins. MiXCR was run by TCRdb on the 5' RACE reads, yielding one entry per CDR3 protein. Among 550,000 to 700,000 distinct CDR3 sequences, approximately 22% were seen once, and the ten largest hold around 4.5%. These data also formed part of another study, on T cells expressing NK-cell markers.

The sample consisted of PBMCs. The receptors derive from a woman aged 18 to 35 in good health.

As to this clonotype: A junction end diverges from the germline sequence, so it may reflect a read error. The genes are TRBV18 and TRBJ2-4, with 10 bases lining up with TRBD1. Germline V gene data show CDR1 as KGHSH and CDR2 as LQKENI. The CDR3 loop spans 14 amino acids. For the CDR3, the DNA is TGTGCCAGCTCGCCAGGGACAGGGGTTATCAATGGGGACTTC. This translates into CASSPGTGVINGDF.

The chain joins TRBV10-3 to TRBJ2-3; D tentatively reads TRBD1 or TRBD2 (6 bases each). Germline CDR1 and CDR2: ENHRY and SYGVKD. The ends were cut back, 2 bases at V and 3 bases at J, with 18 bases in the middle. The CDR3 covers 17 residues. CDR3 DNA sequence: TGTGCCATCAGTGAGGGGGGCCCGCGGGACCCGACAGATACGCAGTATTTT. It is translated as CAISEGGPRDPTDTQYF.

The V gene is TRBV12-3 or TRBV12-4, the J gene TRBJ2-1; D is perhaps TRBD1 (6 bases). Trimming stripped 1 base from V and 15 bases from J, with 13 bases between. CDR3 length equals 12 residues. DNA for the CDR3: TGTGCCAGCAGTTTAGACCAGGGGAAGGTGTTCTTC. Protein sequence: CASSLDQGKVFF.

The V and J genes are TRBV29-1 and TRBJ1-4, with TRBD1 matching over 10 bases. The CDR3 runs 14 residues. Germline CDR1 reads SQVTM; CDR2 reads ANQGSEA. The V segment lost 5 bases and the J segment 5 bases; nucleotides outside the gene matches: 5. The CDR3 coding sequence is TGCAGCGTTATCGGACAGGGGGAAAATGAAAAACTGTTTTTT. This gives the protein CSVIGQGENEKLFF.

The rearrangement joins TRBV5-4 to TRBJ2-7; 7 bases are a match to TRBD2. CDR3 length: 16 amino acids. Looked up from germline, CDR1 is SGHNT and CDR2 is YYREEE (reference sequence). J was trimmed by 6 bases and V by 1 base; bases with no gene match: 13. The CDR3 loop reads CASSLRSGNLPREQYF. DNA of the CDR3: TGTGCCAGCAGCTTGAGGAGCGGGAACCTTCCCCGCGAGCAGTACTTC.

The chain links TRBV20-1 to TRBJ2-1; TRBD1 aligns across 9 bases. Germline CDR1 DFQATT, CDR2 SNEGSKA (reference sequence). The CDR3 has 14 amino acids. The V gene end was trimmed by 6 bases and the J gene end by 7 bases; junction bases not matched to a gene: 10. Here the CDR3 DNA reads TGCAGTGCGCCCGCCGGGACAGGGAAAAATGAGCAGTTCTTC. Translation gives CSAPAGTGKNEQFF.

This clonotype was counted between two and nine times. The chain couples TRBV6-5 to TRBJ1-2; D might be TRBD1 (6 bases). Germline CDR1 and CDR2: MNHEY and SVGAGI. The V and J ends lost 6 bases and 8 bases respectively, with 13 bases between them. This CDR3 region has 12 residues. Here the CDR3 reads CASRPTTGGYTF. CDR3 sequence (DNA): TGTGCCAGCAGGCCGACGACAGGAGGCTACACCTTC.

V and J are TRBV5-1 and TRBJ2-1, with D unresolved. Germline-derived CDR1 and CDR2 are SGHRS and YFSETQ. Trimming shortened V by 2 bases and J by 6 bases, and 12 bases separated the two germline ends. The CDR3 covers 14 residues. CDR3 loop: CASSFGSLPNEQFF. The CDR3 DNA sequence: TGCGCCAGCAGCTTCGGATCCCTACCCAATGAGCAGTTCTTC.

This chain links TRBV5-1 with TRBJ2-5, with D tentatively TRBD2 (6 bases). CDR3 length equals 14 residues. Trimming took off 2 bases at V and 3 bases at J, with 11 bases between the two ends. Germline loops: CDR1 SGHRS, CDR2 YFSETQ. Here the CDR3 DNA reads TGCGCCAGCAGCTTCAGAGGGGAGGAAGAGACCCAGTACTTC. This gives the protein CASSFRGEEETQYF.

This sequence joins TRBV6-1 and TRBJ2-5; D not resolved. The length of the CDR3 is 12 residues. Per germline, CDR1 MNHNS and CDR2 SASEGT. Trimming stripped 4 bases from V and 5 bases from J, with 8 bases between. CDR3 region: CASSGNEETQYF. The CDR3 nucleotides are TGTGCCAGCAGTGGGAACGAGGAGACCCAGTACTTC.

A remark on this clonotype: This clone may be a read error of a much larger clone one base away. This chain uses TRBV4-3 with TRBJ2-3, with 8 bases fitting TRBD1. This CDR3 is built from 16 residues. The germline V gene has CDR1 LGHNA and CDR2 YSLEER. The CDR3: CTSSHARTGSGDTQYF. CDR3 coding DNA: TGCACCAGCAGCCATGCCCGGACAGGGTCAGGAGATACGCAGTATTTT.

This clonotype has ten or more counts. The V call is TRBV7-9, the J call TRBJ2-3; the D is unclear. Germline V lookup: CDR1 SEHNR, CDR2 FQNEAQ (reference sequence). The CDR3 extends over 14 amino acids. Trimming shortened V by 1 base and J by 0 bases, and 5 bases separated the two germline ends. CDR3: CASSLDVSTDTQYF. The DNA of the CDR3 is TGTGCCAGCAGCTTAGACGTTAGCACAGATACGCAGTATTTT.

This clonotype was detected many times. The rearrangement joins TRBV6-1 to TRBJ2-2, with 7 bases fitting TRBD1. The CDR3 runs to 15 residues. After removal of 7 bases from V and 8 bases from J, the junction contained 13 bases not matched to a gene. CDR1 and CDR2 from the germline V gene are MNHNS and SASEGT. The CDR3 protein is CASTQRQGNRGELFF. The CDR3 DNA follows: TGTGCCAGCACCCAGAGACAGGGTAATCGAGGGGAGCTGTTTTTT.

V and J are TRBV18 and TRBJ1-4, with unresolved D. This CDR3 comprises 14 residues. V gave up 4 bases and J gave up 5 bases, with 11 bases separating them. CDR1 and CDR2 from the germline V gene are KGHSH and LQKENI. CDR3 loop: CASSLGLRNEKLFF. The CDR3 nucleotides are TGTGCCAGCTCACTAGGCCTGAGAAATGAAAAACTGTTTTTT.

This clonotype came up a few times. CDR3 amino acids: CASSLAQMTQETQYF. CDR3 nucleotide sequence: TGCGCCAGCAGCTTGGCCCAAATGACCCAAGAGACCCAGTACTTC. The chain uses TRBV5-1 and TRBJ2-5; no clear D. There are 15 residues in the CDR3. Trimming left V 0 bases short and J 1 base short, with 10 bases between. The germline CDR1 and CDR2 sequences are SGHRS and YFSETQ.